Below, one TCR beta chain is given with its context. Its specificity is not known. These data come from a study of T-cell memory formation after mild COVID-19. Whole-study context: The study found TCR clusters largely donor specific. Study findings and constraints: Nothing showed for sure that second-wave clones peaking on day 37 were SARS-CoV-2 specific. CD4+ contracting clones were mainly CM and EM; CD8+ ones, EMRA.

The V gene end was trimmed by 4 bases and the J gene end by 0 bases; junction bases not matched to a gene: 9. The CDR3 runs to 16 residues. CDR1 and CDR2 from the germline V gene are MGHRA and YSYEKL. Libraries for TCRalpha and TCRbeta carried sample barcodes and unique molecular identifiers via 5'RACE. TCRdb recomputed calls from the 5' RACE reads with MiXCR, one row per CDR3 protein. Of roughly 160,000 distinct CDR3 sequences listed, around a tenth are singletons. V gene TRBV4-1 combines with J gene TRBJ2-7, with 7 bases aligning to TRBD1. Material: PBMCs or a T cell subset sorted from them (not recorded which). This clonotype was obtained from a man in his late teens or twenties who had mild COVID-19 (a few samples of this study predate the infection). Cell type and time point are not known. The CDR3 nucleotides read TGCGCCAGCAGCCGGAATGGGGCAGGGGGCTCCTACGAGCAGTACGTC. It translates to CASSRNGAGGSYEQYV.